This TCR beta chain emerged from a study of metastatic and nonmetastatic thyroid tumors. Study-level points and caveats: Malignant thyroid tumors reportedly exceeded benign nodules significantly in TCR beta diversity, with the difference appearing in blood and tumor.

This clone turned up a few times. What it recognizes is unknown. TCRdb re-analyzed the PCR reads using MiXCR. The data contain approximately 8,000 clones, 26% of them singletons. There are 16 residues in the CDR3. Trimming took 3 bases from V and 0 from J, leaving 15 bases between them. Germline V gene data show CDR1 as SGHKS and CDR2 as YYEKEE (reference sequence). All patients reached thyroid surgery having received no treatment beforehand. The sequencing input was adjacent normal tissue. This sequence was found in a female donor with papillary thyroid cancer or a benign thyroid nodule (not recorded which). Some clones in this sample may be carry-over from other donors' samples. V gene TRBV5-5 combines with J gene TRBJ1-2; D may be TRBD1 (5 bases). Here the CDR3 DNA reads TGTGCCAGCAGCTGGGACGGAGATGAAGCTAACTATGGCTACACCTTC. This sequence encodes CASSWDGDEANYGYTF.